The rows below give T cell receptor beta chains drawn from one sample of a study of Graves' ophthalmopathy and Graves' hyperthyroidism. TCRdb analysed the multiplex PCR reads with MiXCR anew, one entry per CDR3 protein. The sample carries approximately 700,000 distinct CDR3 sequences, 35% to 50% recorded once. The specimen sequenced was peripheral blood. The receptors originated from an adult man with Graves' ophthalmopathy. CDR3s include the opening cysteine and the closing phenylalanine or tryptophan. Clone size is shown for a subset of rows, as once, few, many or a class of expanded clone.

V	J	size	CDR3
TRBV20-1	TRBJ1-1	.	CSADSYRLQGVATEAFF
TRBV10-3	TRBJ2-5	.	CASSYSTSNRPIVPQYF
TRBV29-1	TRBJ2-2	.	CSVGFWAENTGELFF
TRBV25-1	TRBJ2-5	few	CASSPRAGQETQYF
TRBV9	TRBJ1-2	few	CASSVGMGMYYGYTF
TRBV29-1	TRBJ2-2	few	CSVNRGGGATGELFF
TRBV9	TRBJ1-1	many	CASSPRGALSTEAFF
TRBV10-3	TRBJ1-1	.	CATGQGGQGANTEAFF
TRBV3-1	TRBJ1-1	.	CASSQQTGLTEAFF
TRBV9	TRBJ1-3	many	CASSGRTAGNTIYF
TRBV7-9	TRBJ2-2	many	CASSWGRGELFF
TRBV19	TRBJ1-1	.	CASSIQTFTEAFF
TRBV30	TRBJ1-1	.	CAWSGDTEAFF
TRBV25-1	TRBJ2-2	.	CASSLDQSGTGELFF
TRBV29-1	TRBJ1-1	.	CSLGRRGTEAFF
TRBV5-6	TRBJ1-1	.	CASSLGMTGWGEAFF